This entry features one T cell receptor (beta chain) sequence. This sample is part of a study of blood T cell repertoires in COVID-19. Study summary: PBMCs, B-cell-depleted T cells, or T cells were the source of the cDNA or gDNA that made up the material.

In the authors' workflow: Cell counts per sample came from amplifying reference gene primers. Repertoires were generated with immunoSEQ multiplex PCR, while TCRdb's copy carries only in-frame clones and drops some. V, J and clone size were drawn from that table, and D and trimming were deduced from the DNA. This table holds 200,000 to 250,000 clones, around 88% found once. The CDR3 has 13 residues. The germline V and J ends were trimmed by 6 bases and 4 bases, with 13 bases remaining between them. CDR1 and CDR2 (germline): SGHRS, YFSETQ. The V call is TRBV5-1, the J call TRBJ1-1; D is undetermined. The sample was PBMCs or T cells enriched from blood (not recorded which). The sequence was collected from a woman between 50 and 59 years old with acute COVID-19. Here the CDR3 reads CASTKVPGTEAFF. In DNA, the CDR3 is TGCGCCAGCACCAAGGTCCCAGGCACTGAAGCTTTCTTT.